The 5 T cell receptor beta chains given below trace back to one sample, sequenced in a study of shared clonotypes between healthy human individuals. Naive CD8 cells lacked CD45RO and underwent positive selection for CCR7, leaving out terminally differentiated effector memory CD45RA+ cells. Only in-frame clones appear in the TCRdb table, and some are missing; sequencing was by immunoSEQ multiplex PCR. The table shows about 2.1 million clones, with around 93% occurring only once. Sequenced: naive CD8+ T cells from PBMCs. The receptor source for this set is a man younger than 35 in good health. Some clones in this sample may be carry-over from other donors' samples.

V gene TRBV6-6 combines with J gene TRBJ1-1, with a possible D match to TRBD1 (6 bases). CDR1 and CDR2 from the germline V gene are MNHNY and SVGAGI (reference sequence). The CDR3 has 11 residues. Trimming cost V 8 bases and J 3 bases, with 7 bases left between them. The CDR3 sequence: CASSGDTEAFF. The DNA of the CDR3 is TGTGCCAGCTCAGGGGACACTGAAGCTTTCTTT.

As to this clone: Other DNA variants within this sample encode the same CDR3. V usage is TRBV7-9 and J usage is TRBJ1-5; D remains ambiguous. The length of the CDR3 is 14 residues. Trimming took 1 base from V and 4 from J, leaving 8 bases between them. Per germline, CDR1 SEHNR and CDR2 FQNEAQ (reference sequence). CDR3 sequence (DNA): TGTGCCAGCAGCTTAGGGGGTCGTAATCAGCCCCAGCATTTT. Amino acid sequence: CASSLGGRNQPQHF.

The J gene is TRBJ1-2, the V gene TRBV6-5; no firm D call. The CDR3 is made up of 13 amino acids. Deletions cut 2 bases from V and 8 bases from J, with 12 bases between. Germline V gene sequence: CDR1 MNHEY, CDR2 SVGAGI. Written as DNA, the CDR3 is TGTGCCAGCAGTTACGATCAGGAGGGCGGCTACACCTTC. Amino acid sequence: CASSYDQEGGYTF.

The genes are TRBV28 and TRBJ2-7; TRBD2 matches 7 bases. The CDR3 covers 11 residues. Trimming removed 11 bases from V and 2 bases from J; junction bases left unmatched: 3. Germline CDR1 MDHEN, CDR2 SYDVKM. CDR3: CAAGATYEQYF. The CDR3 bases are TGTGCCGCGGGAGCAACCTACGAGCAGTACTTC.

The chain has TRBV19 and TRBJ1-1; D uncertain. The CDR3 runs to 14 residues. The germline CDR1 and CDR2 sequences are LNHDA and SQIVND (reference sequence). Trimming shortened V by 9 bases and J by 0 bases, and 14 bases separated the two germline ends. CDR3 nucleotide sequence: TGTGCCAGCGCCGGGCCGGGGATGAACACTGAAGCTTTCTTT. This gives the protein CASAGPGMNTEAFF.